The rows below give T cell receptor beta chains drawn from one sample of a study of T-cell memory formation after mild COVID-19. Using its own MiXCR run on the 5' RACE reads, TCRdb lists one record per CDR3 protein. The sample includes fewer than 250,000 distinct CDR3 sequences, around 25% seen only once; the top ten take 9.5% to 12%. Source material: PBMCs or a T cell subset sorted from them (not recorded which). The receptors derive from an adult woman who had mild COVID-19 (a few samples of this study predate the infection). Cell type and time point are not known. CDR3s include the opening cysteine and the closing phenylalanine or tryptophan. Each record gives: clone size, J gene, V gene, D gene, CDR3 DNA, CDR3 protein. The D gene is left open where the match is weak. A clone size is listed for some rows: how often the clone was seen (once, few, many), or a class if it is expanded.

size: NA; J: TRBJ2-1; V: TRBV7-2; D: TRBD1; DNA: TGTGCCAGCAGCTTAGAAGTCACAGGGGGCAATGAGCAGTTCTTC; CDR3: CASSLEVTGGNEQFF
size: few; J: TRBJ2-3; V: TRBV5-1; D: NA; DNA: TGCGCCAGCATAGGGAGTCTGAGCACAGATACGCAGTATTTT; CDR3: CASIGSLSTDTQYF
size: few; J: TRBJ2-7; V: TRBV9; D: TRBD1; DNA: TGTGCCAGCAGCGGCTCCGGGACAGGGCCCTACGAGCAGTACTTC; CDR3: CASSGSGTGPYEQYF
size: few; J: TRBJ2-3; V: TRBV24-1; D: NA; DNA: TGTGCCACCAGTGAGTGGGGGTCCACAGATACGCAGTATTTT; CDR3: CATSEWGSTDTQYF
size: NA; J: TRBJ1-5; V: TRBV12-3/TRBV12-4; D: NA; DNA: TGTGCCAGCAGTGCCAGGGGACGCCATAGCAATCAGCCCCAGCATTTT; CDR3: CASSARGRHSNQPQHF
size: few; J: TRBJ1-2; V: TRBV29-1; D: NA; DNA: TGCAGCGGGGTCTCCACAGAAGGCTACACCTTC; CDR3: CSGVSTEGYTF
size: few; J: TRBJ1-1; V: TRBV10-3; D: NA; DNA: TGTGCCATCAGCCGCCCGGAAGCAGGGCCTCCCGAGGGATCCCACACTGAAGCTTTCTTT; CDR3: CAISRPEAGPPEGSHTEAFF
size: few; J: TRBJ2-7; V: TRBV5-1; D: NA; DNA: TGCGCCAGCAGCGGAAAGGGGTTGTCCCTTTCCTACGAGCAGTACTTC; CDR3: CASSGKGLSLSYEQYF
size: NA; J: TRBJ1-2; V: TRBV6-5; D: NA; DNA: TGTGCCAGTAGGGGGGCGGGTCGTACTAATGGCTACACCTTC; CDR3: CASRGAGRTNGYTF
size: NA; J: TRBJ1-3; V: TRBV5-1; D: NA; DNA: TGCGCCAGCAGCTTGGCCAGTTCGGCGGGGCCTGGAAACACCATATATTTT; CDR3: CASSLASSAGPGNTIYF
size: few; J: TRBJ2-5; V: TRBV20-1; D: TRBD2; DNA: TGCAGTGCTAGACCGGGACTAGCGGAAGAGACCCAGTACTTC; CDR3: CSARPGLAEETQYF
size: few; J: TRBJ2-5; V: TRBV5-1; D: NA; DNA: TGCGCCAGCAGCTTGCGGGGGCTTGGAGAAGAGACCCAGTACTTC; CDR3: CASSLRGLGEETQYF
size: few; J: TRBJ2-1; V: TRBV30; D: TRBD1; DNA: TGTGCCTGGAGTGGGCAGGGGGTCGGTGAGCAGTTCTTC; CDR3: CAWSGQGVGEQFF
size: NA; J: TRBJ2-3; V: TRBV20-1; D: TRBD1; DNA: TGCAGTGCTAGAGCCCGGGGACAGGGCGGAGGGGATACGCAGTATTTT; CDR3: CSARARGQGGGDTQYF
size: few; J: TRBJ2-7; V: TRBV10-3; D: NA; DNA: TGTGCCATCAGTGAGGGGGAGACAGTCCTCTCCAAGCAGTACTTC; CDR3: CAISEGETVLSKQYF
size: NA; J: TRBJ2-1; V: TRBV4-3; D: TRBD2; DNA: TGCGCCAGCAGCCAAACTAGCGGGAGGGATGAGCAGTTCTTC; CDR3: CASSQTSGRDEQFF
size: NA; J: TRBJ2-3; V: TRBV4-1; D: NA; DNA: TGCGCCAGCAGCCACATGGGCGGCTCCACAGATACGCAGTATTTT; CDR3: CASSHMGGSTDTQYF
size: NA; J: TRBJ1-1; V: TRBV19; D: NA; DNA: TGTGCCAGTACTACGGACAGACAAATGAACACTGAAGCTTTCTTT; CDR3: CASTTDRQMNTEAFF
size: many; J: TRBJ1-2; V: TRBV15; D: NA; DNA: TGTGCCACCAGCAGAGAATCATATGGCTACACCTTC; CDR3: CATSRESYGYTF
size: NA; J: TRBJ2-3; V: TRBV19; D: TRBD1; DNA: TGTGCCAGTAGTATCCAGGGACAGGCGATAGATACGCAGTATTTT; CDR3: CASSIQGQAIDTQYF
size: NA; J: TRBJ1-3; V: TRBV21-1; D: NA; DNA: TGTGCCCTTATAGGAGGGACCGGAAACACCATATATTTT; CDR3: CALIGGTGNTIYF
size: NA; J: TRBJ2-1; V: TRBV27; D: TRBD2; DNA: TGTGCCAGCAGTTGGGTTCTAGCGGGCTACAATGAGCAGTTCTTC; CDR3: CASSWVLAGYNEQFF
size: few; J: TRBJ1-1; V: TRBV5-5; D: NA; DNA: TGTGCCAGCAGCTTGGCCAACAGGGACACTGAAGCTTTCTTT; CDR3: CASSLANRDTEAFF
size: few; J: TRBJ2-7; V: TRBV12-3/TRBV12-4; D: NA; DNA: TGTGCCAGCAGTATTGAGGGGCTGGCAAACTACGAGCAGTACTTC; CDR3: CASSIEGLANYEQYF
size: NA; J: TRBJ2-3; V: TRBV14; D: NA; DNA: TGTGCCAGCAGCCAAGATCAGGTCCGTTCCACAGATACGCAGTATTTT; CDR3: CASSQDQVRSTDTQYF
size: few; J: TRBJ2-3; V: TRBV7-8; D: NA; DNA: TGTGCCAGCAGCTTAGCGCCCGGAGGGGGCGCAGATACGCAGTATTTT; CDR3: CASSLAPGGGADTQYF
size: NA; J: TRBJ1-1; V: TRBV29-1; D: NA; DNA: TGCAGCGTTGAGAGGGAGCACAGCGTTCTTGAAGCTTTCTTT; CDR3: CSVEREHSVLEAFF
size: NA; J: TRBJ1-2; V: TRBV20-1; D: NA; DNA: TGCAGTGCTAGAGACCCGACCAGGAGGGTTAACTATGGCTACACCTTC; CDR3: CSARDPTRRVNYGYTF
size: NA; J: TRBJ2-7; V: TRBV18; D: NA; DNA: TGTGCCAGCTCACCCCCGATGACCTACGAGCAGTACTTC; CDR3: CASSPPMTYEQYF